This T cell receptor (beta chain) is from a study of OX40 agonist ivuxolimab in advanced cancers. The method was immunoSEQ multiplex PCR; TCRdb's version includes in-frame clones alone and lacks a portion of them. The sample consists of roughly 55,000 clones, about 80% of them appearing once. Germline lookup yields CDR1 MGHRA and CDR2 YSYEKL. J gave up 7 bases and V 3 bases, and 15 bases lay outside the gene matches. The CDR3 is made up of 17 amino acids. The input for sequencing was CD4+ or CD8+ T cells sorted from blood, taken in a trial of the OX40 agonist ivuxolimab. This chain links TRBV4-1 with TRBJ1-2; 9 nucleotides agree with TRBD1. This clonotype was obtained from an adult with an advanced solid tumor such as melanoma, head and neck, liver or kidney cancer. This chain's CDR3 is CASSHQSWDRDYRGYTF. The DNA for the CDR3 is TGCGCCAGCAGCCACCAATCCTGGGACAGGGATTATCGTGGCTACACCTTC.